This T cell receptor (beta chain) was profiled in a study of OX40 agonist ivuxolimab in advanced cancers. Study-wide context: People in dose escalation had one of these cancers: hepatocellular carcinoma, melanoma, renal cell or head and neck cancer. Overall study results and limits: On average, CD8+ T cells showed a greater number of expanded clones than CD4+.

Data came from immunoSEQ multiplex PCR; TCRdb stores just in-frame clones and leaves some out. This sample has some 98,000 clones; about 80% occur once, and the top ten carry 1.4% to 1.5%. The CDR3 has 15 residues. The germline gives CDR1 MDHEN, CDR2 SYDVKM. Losses at the gene ends were 7 bases for V and 4 bases for J; bases not matched to a gene: 6. Worth noting for this clone: Its target is not known.

The TCR sequence derives from an adult with an advanced solid tumor such as melanoma, head and neck, liver or kidney cancer. Specimen: CD4+ or CD8+ T cells sorted from blood, collected in a trial of the OX40 agonist ivuxolimab. The chain is built from TRBV28 and TRBJ2-3; TRBD2 matches at 12 bases. The CDR3 region has the DNA TGTGCCAGCACCCGACTAGCGGGAGATGCAGATACGCAGTATTTT. It codes for CASTRLAGDADTQYF.